The 10 T cell receptor beta chains in this list originate from one sample, sequenced in a study of CD8+CD57+ T cells in acquired aplastic anemia. Patients who underwent sequencing had shown CD8+CD57+ cell expansion by flow cytometry. TCR beta VDJ combinations and CDR3 sequences were profiled from genomic DNA. MiXCR, run by TCRdb on the reads, gives a single entry per CDR3 protein. Among hundreds of thousands of distinct CDR3 sequences listed, approximately 50% were seen once. Sequencing was carried out using sorted CD4+, CD8+, or CD8+CD57+ T cells (not recorded which) from PBMCs. The receptor set was obtained from a human donor with aplastic anemia.

The J gene is TRBJ1-1, the V gene TRBV13, with D possibly being TRBD1 (5 bases). Germline V gene lookup returns CDR1 PRHDT and CDR2 FYEKMQ (reference sequence). V was trimmed by 3 bases and J by 10 bases, leaving 15 bases between them. This CDR3 has 13 residues. Here the CDR3 reads CASSLGLAERAFF. CDR3 nucleotides: TGTGCCAGCAGCTTGGGACTAGCGGAGCGAGCTTTCTTT.

With respect to this clonotype: Sequence at one end of the junction differs from germline and may be a read error. This chain uses TRBV6-5 with TRBJ1-2, with TRBD1 matching over 7 bases. This CDR3 spans 15 amino acids. From germline, CDR1 is MNHEY and CDR2 SVGAGI. Here the CDR3 reads CANSSPGQINYGYTF. The DNA for the CDR3 is TGTGCCAACAGTTCCCCGGGACAGATAAACTATGGCTACACCTTC.

The V gene is TRBV5-5, the J gene TRBJ1-2; TRBD1 might be the D (6 bases). V lost 4 bases and J lost 8, with 12 bases in between. Germline CDR1 is SGHKS and CDR2 is YYEKEE (reference sequence). The CDR3 spans 12 residues. In DNA form, the CDR3 reads TGTGCCAGCAGCCCAGGGGACGGCGGCTACACCTTC. It codes for CASSPGDGGYTF.

This clonotype was picked up a small number of times. The V gene is TRBV27, the J gene TRBJ1-5; D is unresolved. The V end lost 2 bases, the J end lost 5 bases, and 10 bases lay between the germline ends. The CDR3 length is 14 residues. Germline CDR1 and CDR2: MNHEY and SMNVEV (reference sequence). CDR3 sequence reads: CASSLRPLYQPQHF. The CDR3 DNA follows: TGTGCCAGCAGTTTAAGGCCTCTCTATCAGCCCCAGCATTTT.

Details on this clonotype: This CDR3 is missing its conserved last phenylalanine or tryptophan, likely due to a read error. The J gene is TRBJ2-1, the V gene TRBV24-1; 7 nucleotides align to TRBD1. Germline V gene sequence: CDR1 KGHDR, CDR2 SFDVKD. This CDR3 spans 15 amino acids. The CDR3 sequence: CATSDFGAGGYEQFY. CDR3 bases: TGTGCTACCAGTGATTTTGGGGCAGGGGGTTATGAGCAGTTCTAC.

This clonotype was recorded only once. V gene TRBV7-9 combines with J gene TRBJ2-3, with D hard to call. The DNA end lines up better with TRBJ1-5; the J call may be wrong. Germline V lookup: CDR1 SEHNR, CDR2 FQNEAQ (reference sequence). The CDR3 contains 16 residues. The chain's CDR3 is CASSAGHSGNTDTQHF. CDR3 DNA: TGTGCCAGCAGCGCAGGCCACTCTGGAAACACAGATACGCAGCATTTT.

This clonotype came up many times. V usage is TRBV15 and J usage is TRBJ2-3; 7 bases align to TRBD2. Germline loops: CDR1 LNHNV, CDR2 YYDKDF (reference sequence). The CDR3 contains 16 residues. With V trimmed by 2 bases and J by 0 bases, 5 bases remained unmatched. This CDR3 reads CATSRKEGLSTDTQYF. CDR3 DNA: TGTGCCACCAGCAGAAAAGAGGGACTAAGCACAGATACGCAGTATTTT.

In its sample, this clonotype was seen many times. The chain combines TRBV5-8 with TRBJ2-1; D unclear. The germline V gene has CDR1 SGHTS and CDR2 YDEGEE. Trimming shortened V by 1 base and J by 4 bases, and 6 bases separated the two germline ends. The CDR3 consists of 13 residues. In nucleotides, the CDR3 is TGTGCCAGCAGCTTGTTTGGATACAATGAGCAGTTCTTC. Translation: CASSLFGYNEQFF.

Note on this clonotype: The junction shows a germline mismatch at one end, possibly a read error. This chain links TRBV25-1 with TRBJ1-6, with 7 bases fitting TRBD1. Looked up from germline, CDR1 is MGHDK and CDR2 is SYGVNS. This CDR3 comprises 17 residues. The CDR3 nucleotides read TGTGCCAGCAGTGTCAATCTTGGGACAGACTATAATTCGCCCCTCCACTTT. Its protein product is CASSVNLGTDYNSPLHF.

In this sample, this clonotype turned up many times. The chain recombines TRBV9 with TRBJ2-3, with 12 bases fitting TRBD2. With V trimmed by 4 bases and J by 0 bases, 3 bases remained unmatched. In germline, CDR1 is SGDLS, CDR2 YYNGEE. The CDR3 spans 16 residues. The CDR3 DNA sequence: TGTGCCAGCAGCCCTGGACTAGCGGGAAGCACAGATACGCAGTATTTT. Protein: CASSPGLAGSTDTQYF.